A selection of T cell receptor beta chains follows, all from one sample in a study of beta chain features in type 1 diabetes. Measured with immunoSEQ multiplex PCR; TCRdb has only the in-frame clones, and not every one. This table holds some 640,000 clones, more than 12% found once. What was sequenced was naive CD4+ T cells from blood. Source of these receptors: a man aged 18 to 30 with type 1 diabetes. Both conserved end residues are part of each CDR3. Each record gives: D gene, V gene, J gene, CDR3 length, clone size, CDR3 DNA, CDR3 protein. A D gene is named only where the DNA matches it firmly. Only some rows state a clone size, as once, few, many or a class for expanded clones.

d_gene: NA; v_gene: TRBV29-1; j_gene: TRBJ1-5; len: 12; abundance: NA; CDR3nt: TGCAGCGTGCAGGCTAGCAATCAGCCCCAGCATTTT; CDR3aa: CSVQASNQPQHF
d_gene: NA; v_gene: TRBV10-3; j_gene: TRBJ2-6; len: 15; abundance: few; CDR3nt: TGTGCCATCAGCGCTAAGAACTCTGGGGCCAACGTCCTGACTTTC; CDR3aa: CAISAKNSGANVLTF
d_gene: NA; v_gene: TRBV7-9; j_gene: TRBJ2-5; len: 15; abundance: NA; CDR3nt: TGTGCCAGCAGCCCAAATGGAGGGGGCGGAGAGACCCAGTACTTC; CDR3aa: CASSPNGGGGETQYF
d_gene: NA; v_gene: TRBV5-4; j_gene: TRBJ2-7; len: 11; abundance: few; CDR3nt: TGTGCCAGCAGCCACGGCTACGAGCAGTACTTC; CDR3aa: CASSHGYEQYF
d_gene: TRBD1; v_gene: TRBV9; j_gene: TRBJ2-5; len: 14; abundance: NA; CDR3nt: TGTGCCAGCAGCATCCGGGACAGGGGAGAGACCCAGTACTTC; CDR3aa: CASSIRDRGETQYF
d_gene: NA; v_gene: TRBV6-1; j_gene: TRBJ2-1; len: 10; abundance: NA; CDR3nt: TGTGCCAGCAGTGTACATGAGCAGTTCTTC; CDR3aa: CASSVHEQFF
d_gene: NA; v_gene: TRBV10-3; j_gene: TRBJ2-1; len: 15; abundance: NA; CDR3nt: TGTGCCATCAGTGAGTCGAATCAAGCCCGCCCCGAGCAGTTCTTC; CDR3aa: CAISESNQARPEQFF
d_gene: NA; v_gene: TRBV6-6; j_gene: TRBJ1-1; len: 14; abundance: few; CDR3nt: TGTGCCAGCAGTTACGTCTCTTTAAACACTGAAGCTTTCTTT; CDR3aa: CASSYVSLNTEAFF
d_gene: NA; v_gene: TRBV23-1; j_gene: TRBJ2-5; len: 15; abundance: NA; CDR3nt: TGCGCCAGCAGTCAGCCGGACTTCAACCAAGAGACCCAGTACTTC; CDR3aa: CASSQPDFNQETQYF
d_gene: NA; v_gene: TRBV13; j_gene: TRBJ2-2; len: 16; abundance: NA; CDR3nt: TGTGCCAGCAGCTTAATTCGGGGAATTAACACCGGGGAGCTGTTTTTT; CDR3aa: CASSLIRGINTGELFF
d_gene: TRBD2; v_gene: TRBV5-1; j_gene: TRBJ2-3; len: 19; abundance: NA; CDR3nt: TGCGCCAGCAGCTCCCGGGGACTAGCGGGAGGGTATGACACAGATACGCAGTATTTT; CDR3aa: CASSSRGLAGGYDTDTQYF
d_gene: NA; v_gene: TRBV7-2; j_gene: TRBJ2-4; len: 14; abundance: few; CDR3nt: TGTGCCAGCAGCTTAGGATTAGCCAAAAACATTCAGTACTTC; CDR3aa: CASSLGLAKNIQYF
d_gene: NA; v_gene: TRBV30; j_gene: TRBJ1-1; len: 13; abundance: NA; CDR3nt: TGTGCCTGGACCCCAGGGATTGGGACTGAAGCTTTCTTT; CDR3aa: CAWTPGIGTEAFF
d_gene: TRBD1; v_gene: TRBV9; j_gene: TRBJ1-2; len: 14; abundance: NA; CDR3nt: TGTGCCAGCAGCACCCCGACAGGGTCGGTTGGCTACACCTTC; CDR3aa: CASSTPTGSVGYTF
d_gene: NA; v_gene: TRBV10-3; j_gene: TRBJ1-5; len: 13; abundance: NA; CDR3nt: TGTGCCATCACCCCAGGGTCCAATCAGCCCCAGCATTTT; CDR3aa: CAITPGSNQPQHF
d_gene: NA; v_gene: TRBV6-5; j_gene: TRBJ1-4; len: 13; abundance: NA; CDR3nt: TGTGCCAGCAGTTCCCCGGGTAGTGAAAAACTGTTTTTT; CDR3aa: CASSSPGSEKLFF
d_gene: TRBD2; v_gene: TRBV30; j_gene: TRBJ2-2; len: 16; abundance: NA; CDR3nt: TGTGCCTGGAGTTCCAAGACTAGCGAGAACACCGGGGAGCTGTTTTTT; CDR3aa: CAWSSKTSENTGELFF
d_gene: TRBD1; v_gene: TRBV6-5; j_gene: TRBJ2-1; len: 14; abundance: few; CDR3nt: TGTGCCAGCAGTACAAGGACAGGGGTCAATGAGCAGTTCTTC; CDR3aa: CASSTRTGVNEQFF
d_gene: NA; v_gene: TRBV19; j_gene: TRBJ2-5; len: 13; abundance: NA; CDR3nt: TGTGCCAGTAGTTCCGGACGGGGGGAGACCCAGTACTTC; CDR3aa: CASSSGRGETQYF
d_gene: NA; v_gene: TRBV4-2; j_gene: TRBJ2-7; len: 15; abundance: few; CDR3nt: TGTGCCAGCAGCGGGAGTACAGGATCCGTCTCGGAGCAGTACTTC; CDR3aa: CASSGSTGSVSEQYF
d_gene: NA; v_gene: TRBV28; j_gene: TRBJ1-2; len: 10; abundance: NA; CDR3nt: TGTGCCAGCAGTCTTGATGGCTACACCTTC; CDR3aa: CASSLDGYTF
d_gene: TRBD1; v_gene: TRBV15; j_gene: TRBJ2-1; len: 17; abundance: NA; CDR3nt: TGTGCCACCAGCAGAGGCTCGGGACAGGGGATTTACAATGAGCAGTTCTTC; CDR3aa: CATSRGSGQGIYNEQFF
d_gene: TRBD1; v_gene: TRBV7-9; j_gene: TRBJ2-7; len: 15; abundance: few; CDR3nt: TGTGCCAGCAGCTCGGGACAGGGGCTCTCCTACGAGCAGTACTTC; CDR3aa: CASSSGQGLSYEQYF
d_gene: TRBD1; v_gene: TRBV2; j_gene: TRBJ1-5; len: 17; abundance: few; CDR3nt: TGTGCCAGCAGCGGGGGACAGGGACTACATAGCAATCAGCCCCAGCATTTT; CDR3aa: CASSGGQGLHSNQPQHF
d_gene: NA; v_gene: TRBV7-2; j_gene: TRBJ1-4; len: 16; abundance: few; CDR3nt: TGTGCCAGCAGCTTAGTCCCGAACAGGGCGGATGAAAAACTGTTTTTT; CDR3aa: CASSLVPNRADEKLFF
d_gene: NA; v_gene: TRBV28; j_gene: TRBJ2-5; len: 13; abundance: few; CDR3nt: TGTGCCAGCAGTTTCGGTTATGGCGGGACCCAGTACTTC; CDR3aa: CASSFGYGGTQYF
d_gene: TRBD1; v_gene: TRBV6-5; j_gene: TRBJ1-4; len: 16; abundance: few; CDR3nt: TGTGCCAGCAGTTCTCCCCAGGACAGGGTTGTCGGAAAACTGTTTTTT; CDR3aa: CASSSPQDRVVGKLFF
d_gene: NA; v_gene: TRBV2; j_gene: TRBJ2-3; len: 13; abundance: NA; CDR3nt: TGTGCCAGCACGCCCGACCTGGCAGATACGCAGTATTTT; CDR3aa: CASTPDLADTQYF
d_gene: NA; v_gene: TRBV5-1; j_gene: TRBJ1-1; len: 15; abundance: few; CDR3nt: TGCGCCAGCAGCTTGGGGATTACCCTGAACACTGAAGCTTTCTTT; CDR3aa: CASSLGITLNTEAFF
d_gene: TRBD2; v_gene: TRBV30; j_gene: TRBJ2-1; len: 17; abundance: NA; CDR3nt: TGTGCCTGGACTGGGACTAGGTCCTCCGATTATAGAGATGAGCAGTTCTTC; CDR3aa: CAWTGTRSSDYRDEQFF
d_gene: NA; v_gene: TRBV7-2; j_gene: TRBJ2-5; len: 15; abundance: few; CDR3nt: TGTGCCAGCAGCTTAGTGGGAAGTTGGGAAGAGACCCAGTACTTC; CDR3aa: CASSLVGSWEETQYF
d_gene: NA; v_gene: TRBV7-2; j_gene: TRBJ2-7; len: 14; abundance: few; CDR3nt: TGTGCCAGCAGCCCGGTGGGTAAGACCTACGAGCAGTACTTC; CDR3aa: CASSPVGKTYEQYF
d_gene: NA; v_gene: TRBV11-2; j_gene: TRBJ1-2; len: 14; abundance: few; CDR3nt: TGTGCCAGCATCCCGATGCCCACAAATGCTGGCTACACCTTC; CDR3aa: CASIPMPTNAGYTF
d_gene: NA; v_gene: TRBV5-6; j_gene: TRBJ1-6; len: 15; abundance: NA; CDR3nt: TGTGCCAGCACCCGTGACTTAACGACTAATTCACCCCTCCACTTT; CDR3aa: CASTRDLTTNSPLHF
d_gene: NA; v_gene: TRBV13; j_gene: TRBJ2-1; len: 15; abundance: few; CDR3nt: TGTGCCAGCAGCTTTAGTTCGGGAAAGTACAATGAGCAGTTCTTC; CDR3aa: CASSFSSGKYNEQFF
d_gene: NA; v_gene: TRBV9; j_gene: TRBJ2-5; len: 16; abundance: NA; CDR3nt: TGTGCCAGCAGCGTAGGTTTGGACACATCCCAAGAGACCCAGTACTTC; CDR3aa: CASSVGLDTSQETQYF
d_gene: NA; v_gene: TRBV7-2; j_gene: TRBJ1-1; len: 16; abundance: NA; CDR3nt: TGTGCCAGCAGCCCGTCCCGAGGGGGGCGCGCCACTGAAGCTTTCTTT; CDR3aa: CASSPSRGGRATEAFF
d_gene: NA; v_gene: TRBV5-1; j_gene: TRBJ2-2; len: 14; abundance: few; CDR3nt: TGCGCCAGCAACGGCGGGGCGAACACCGGGGAGCTGTTTTTT; CDR3aa: CASNGGANTGELFF
d_gene: NA; v_gene: TRBV5-1; j_gene: TRBJ2-3; len: 14; abundance: few; CDR3nt: TGCGCCAGCAGCCCGGGGGACCGCACAGATACGCAGTATTTT; CDR3aa: CASSPGDRTDTQYF
d_gene: NA; v_gene: TRBV6-5; j_gene: TRBJ2-7; len: 13; abundance: NA; CDR3nt: TGTGCCAGCAGTCGTGGGACCTTAGGAGAGCAGTACTTC; CDR3aa: CASSRGTLGEQYF
d_gene: NA; v_gene: TRBV11-1; j_gene: TRBJ2-3; len: 14; abundance: NA; CDR3nt: TGTGCCAGCAGCGAGGCTGGGGGGACAGATACGCAGTATTTT; CDR3aa: CASSEAGGTDTQYF
d_gene: NA; v_gene: TRBV5-1; j_gene: TRBJ1-4; len: 14; abundance: NA; CDR3nt: TGCGCCAGCAGCTCCCAGGGAGGGGGTGAAAAACTGTTTTTT; CDR3aa: CASSSQGGGEKLFF
d_gene: TRBD1; v_gene: TRBV9; j_gene: TRBJ2-7; len: 15; abundance: few; CDR3nt: TGTGCCAGCAGCGCCTCCGGGACAGCCTCCTACGAGCAGTACTTC; CDR3aa: CASSASGTASYEQYF
d_gene: NA; v_gene: TRBV28; j_gene: TRBJ1-2; len: 13; abundance: NA; CDR3nt: TGTGCCAGCAGAGGCAGGGAACGGGATGGCTACACCTTC; CDR3aa: CASRGRERDGYTF
d_gene: TRBD2; v_gene: TRBV2; j_gene: TRBJ2-3; len: 14; abundance: NA; CDR3nt: TGTGCCAGCAAAGCACAGCGGGGGACAGATACGCAGTATTTT; CDR3aa: CASKAQRGTDTQYF
d_gene: TRBD1; v_gene: TRBV18; j_gene: TRBJ2-7; len: 15; abundance: few; CDR3nt: TGTGCCAGCTCTGCTGGGACAGGGGGCTCCTACGAGCAGTACTTC; CDR3aa: CASSAGTGGSYEQYF
d_gene: NA; v_gene: TRBV9; j_gene: TRBJ2-3; len: 14; abundance: NA; CDR3nt: TGTGCCATCGTCTTGGCGGTTAGCACAGATACGCAGTATTTT; CDR3aa: CAIVLAVSTDTQYF
d_gene: TRBD1; v_gene: TRBV9; j_gene: TRBJ2-2; len: 13; abundance: NA; CDR3nt: TGTGCCAGCACGACAGGGTTCGCCGGGGAGCTGTTTTTT; CDR3aa: CASTTGFAGELFF
d_gene: TRBD1; v_gene: TRBV5-1; j_gene: TRBJ2-7; len: 14; abundance: NA; CDR3nt: TGCGCCAGCAGCTTGAGGGACAGCGCGTACGAGCAGTACTTC; CDR3aa: CASSLRDSAYEQYF
d_gene: TRBD2; v_gene: TRBV28; j_gene: TRBJ2-1; len: 16; abundance: NA; CDR3nt: TGTGCCAGCAGTTCAGGGGCTAGCGGGAGTGGACGCGAGCAGTTCTTC; CDR3aa: CASSSGASGSGREQFF
d_gene: TRBD2; v_gene: TRBV9; j_gene: TRBJ2-3; len: 16; abundance: NA; CDR3nt: TGTGCCAGCAGCGTAGTAGCGGGGGTAACCACAGATACGCAGTATTTT; CDR3aa: CASSVVAGVTTDTQYF
d_gene: NA; v_gene: TRBV10-3; j_gene: TRBJ2-1; len: 13; abundance: NA; CDR3nt: TGTGCCGTAGGACGAGCGCGTTTAAATGAGCAGTTCTTC; CDR3aa: CAVGRARLNEQFF
d_gene: TRBD1; v_gene: TRBV10-3; j_gene: TRBJ1-6; len: 13; abundance: NA; CDR3nt: TGTGCCAGCCGCGGACAGGCAAATTCACCCCTCCACTTT; CDR3aa: CASRGQANSPLHF